This TCR beta chain appears in the sequencing data of a study of human CD8 memory T cell subsets. Study-level points and caveats: Stem-like memory T cells and precursor exhausted T cells had repertoires whose mutual overlap was minimal. In this study, sequencing was restricted to T cell receptor beta chains only.

The CCR7+ PD-1- TIGIT- phenotype marked stem-like memory CD8+ T cells (TSTEM). In each subset, RNA was taken from duplicate vials, each of 150,000 sorted CD8+ T cells. With regard to this clonotype: The target antigen is unknown.

A UMI-labeled 5' RACE approach was the method that produced the TCR beta libraries. From the 5' RACE reads, TCRdb lists one entry per CDR3 protein and no DNA. Recorded for this sample: some 6,300 distinct CDR3 sequences. This CDR3 spans 13 amino acids. Per germline, CDR1 DFQATT and CDR2 SNEGSKA (reference sequence). This clonotype originated in a human donor in good health. The sequenced material came from CD8+ stem-like memory T cells (TSCM and TCM) sorted from PBMCs. Documented subset: stem-like memory CD8 T cells (TSTEM), CCR7+ PD-1- TIGIT-. The rearrangement links TRBV20-1 to TRBJ1-2. CDR3 protein: CSVDSPGSDGYTF.